The rows below give T cell receptor beta chains drawn from one sample of a study of blood T cell repertoires in COVID-19. Here immunoSEQ multiplex PCR was the method, and the copy in TCRdb shows in-frame clones only, minus some. This table has 200,000 to 250,000 clones, approximately 80% appearing once. Sequenced sample: PBMCs or T cells enriched from blood (not recorded which). These TCRs come from a man aged 35 to 55 who had recovered from COVID-19. CDR3s include the opening cysteine and the closing phenylalanine or tryptophan. Each record gives: J gene, D gene, V gene, clone size, CDR3 protein, CDR3 DNA. A D gene is named only where the DNA matches it firmly. Where a row states a size, it is once, few, many or the class of an expanded clone; other rows omit it.

TRBJ1-2,TRBD1,TRBV10-3,-,CAISAEDRGPLGYTF,TGTGCCATCAGTGCCGAGGACAGGGGGCCCTTAGGCTACACCTTC
TRBJ2-7,TRBD2,TRBV27,few,CASSSRVASGSSYEQYF,TGTGCCAGCAGTTCTAGGGTGGCTAGCGGGAGCTCCTACGAGCAGTACTTC
TRBJ2-5,TRBD2,TRBV3-1/TRBV3-2,-,CASSRGGAGETQYF,TGTGCCAGCAGCCGCGGGGGGGCGGGAGAGACCCAGTACTTC
TRBJ2-5,TRBD1,TRBV4-3,-,CASSQDRDRGLKTQYF,TGCGCCAGCAGCCAAGACCGGGACAGGGGGCTCAAGACCCAGTACTTC
TRBJ1-2,-,TRBV28,-,CASSSQKYGYTF,TGTGCCAGCAGTTCTCAGAAGTATGGCTACACCTTC
TRBJ2-7,TRBD1,TRBV6-6,-,CASSYSGTGGYEQYF,TGTGCCAGCAGTTATTCCGGGACAGGGGGGTACGAGCAGTACTTC
TRBJ2-7,TRBD1,TRBV28,-,CASSLYQGDYEQYF,TGTGCCAGCAGTTTATACCAGGGGGACTACGAGCAGTACTTC
TRBJ2-7,TRBD1,TRBV7-2,-,CASSLTGGWRNEQYF,TGTGCCAGCAGCTTGACAGGGGGCTGGCGAAACGAGCAGTACTTC
TRBJ2-7,-,TRBV15,-,CATSREPGVHYEQYF,TGTGCCACCAGCAGAGAGCCAGGGGTCCACTACGAGCAGTACTTC
TRBJ1-2,TRBD1,TRBV27,few,CASSVGTGVDGYTF,TGTGCCAGCAGCGTCGGGACAGGGGTTGATGGCTACACCTTC
TRBJ1-5,-,TRBV19,-,CASSGGGRSNQPQHF,TGTGCCAGTAGTGGGGGCGGAAGGAGCAATCAGCCCCAGCATTTT
TRBJ1-2,TRBD1,TRBV7-6,few,CASSQGQRYGYTF,TGTGCCAGCAGCCAGGGACAGCGCTATGGCTACACCTTC
TRBJ1-2,-,TRBV2,few,CASSNFGQYGYTF,TGTGCCAGCAGCAACTTTGGACAGTATGGCTACACCTTC
TRBJ1-6,TRBD1,TRBV28,-,CASSSADRDNSPLHF,TGTGCCAGCAGTTCAGCGGACAGGGATAATTCACCCCTCCACTTT
TRBJ1-5,TRBD1,TRBV27,-,CASSPQGSNQPQHF,TGTGCCAGCAGTCCACAGGGGAGCAATCAGCCCCAGCATTTT
TRBJ1-2,TRBD1,TRBV5-1,-,CASSRDQGAGYGYTF,TGCGCCAGCAGCCGGGACCAGGGGGCTGGCTATGGCTACACCTTC
TRBJ2-2,TRBD2,TRBV7-3,-,CASSLELAGVGELFF,TGTGCCAGCAGCTTAGAACTAGCGGGAGTTGGGGAGCTGTTTTTT
TRBJ1-5,TRBD1,TRBV7-2,-,CASSPDREGGQPQHF,TGTGCCAGCAGCCCCGACAGGGAAGGGGGTCAGCCCCAGCATTTT
TRBJ2-1,-,TRBV18,-,CASSPTGLEQFF,TGTGCCAGCTCACCGACAGGTCTAGAGCAGTTCTTC
TRBJ2-7,-,TRBV11-3,-,CASSFAGSYEQYF,TGTGCCAGCAGCTTCGCCGGGTCCTACGAGCAGTACTTC
TRBJ1-4,-,TRBV19,few,CASTGHSGGKLFF,TGTGCCAGTACCGGCCATTCGGGTGGAAAACTGTTTTTT
TRBJ2-1,-,TRBV2,-,CASHLLELDNEQFF,TGTGCCAGCCACCTCTTGGAGCTGGACAATGAGCAGTTCTTC
TRBJ2-2,-,TRBV7-9,-,CASSFRESGELFF,TGTGCCAGCAGCTTCAGGGAATCCGGGGAGCTGTTTTTT
TRBJ2-5,TRBD1,TRBV7-9,-,CASSFMTGIETQYF,TGTGCCAGCAGCTTTATGACAGGGATCGAGACCCAGTACTTC
TRBJ1-5,-,TRBV6-2/TRBV6-3,once,CASSYIQGNQPQHF,TGTGCCAGCAGTTACATCCAGGGCAATCAGCCCCAGCATTTT
TRBJ1-4,TRBD1,TRBV18,-,CASSAGTAALNEKLFF,TGTGCCAGCTCGGCCGGGACAGCTGCTCTTAATGAAAAACTGTTTTTT
TRBJ2-7,TRBD2,TRBV6-5,-,CASSYGGLGSYEQYF,TGTGCCAGCAGTTACGGGGGACTAGGGTCCTACGAGCAGTACTTC
TRBJ2-3,TRBD2,TRBV28,few,CASNIVGTSGLRSDTQYF,TGTGCCAGCAACATCGTAGGGACTAGCGGGTTGCGCTCAGATACGCAGTATTTT
TRBJ2-3,TRBD1,TRBV27,-,CASNALRGQGTDTQYF,TGTGCCAGTAATGCATTACGGGGACAGGGTACAGATACGCAGTATTTT
TRBJ2-2,TRBD1,TRBV7-2,-,CASGNGQGLLTGELFF,TGTGCCAGCGGGAACGGACAGGGGCTCCTCACCGGGGAGCTGTTTTTT
TRBJ2-7,-,TRBV28,-,CASSLRQGGEQYF,TGTGCCAGCAGTTTACGGCAGGGCGGCGAGCAGTACTTC
TRBJ2-1,-,TRBV5-4,-,CASSFFNEQFF,TGTGCCAGCAGCTTCTTCAATGAGCAGTTCTTC
TRBJ2-7,TRBD1,TRBV29-1,-,CSARTGGGEQYF,TGCAGCGCCAGGACAGGGGGCGGCGAGCAGTACTTC
TRBJ1-2,TRBD1,TRBV19,-,CASSNEIGGGYTF,TGTGCCAGTAGTAACGAGATAGGGGGCGGCTACACCTTC
TRBJ2-1,TRBD2,TRBV19,-,CASSTLAGAEQFF,TGTGCCAGTAGTACATTAGCGGGAGCTGAGCAGTTCTTC
TRBJ1-2,TRBD1,TRBV5-1,few,CASSPEGANGYTF,TGCGCCAGCAGCCCTGAGGGGGCTAACGGCTACACCTTC
TRBJ2-7,-,TRBV5-1,-,CASSWGTDSYEQYF,TGCGCCAGCAGCTGGGGGACTGACTCCTACGAGCAGTACTTC
TRBJ1-1,-,TRBV10-2,-,CASSAGRGTEAFF,TGCGCCAGCAGTGCCGGCAGGGGCACTGAAGCTTTCTTT
TRBJ1-2,TRBD1,TRBV12-3/TRBV12-4,-,CASIPDRVSGYTF,TGTGCCAGCATTCCCGACAGGGTGTCTGGCTACACCTTC
TRBJ2-7,-,TRBV5-4,many,CASSFSDGSYEQYF,TGTGCCAGCAGCTTCTCGGACGGGAGCTACGAGCAGTACTTC
TRBJ1-1,-,TRBV29-1,-,CSVGGTEAFF,TGCAGCGTTGGCGGGACTGAAGCTTTCTTT
TRBJ1-1,-,TRBV5-1,-,CASSTTGQNRNTEAFF,TGCGCCAGCAGCACGACAGGACAGAATAGGAACACTGAAGCTTTCTTT
TRBJ2-2,-,TRBV5-4,once,CASSHYYANTGELFF,TGTGCCAGCAGCCATTACTACGCGAACACCGGGGAGCTGTTTTTT
TRBJ1-2,TRBD1,TRBV19,-,CASSTGQGYGYTF,TGTGCCAGTAGTACCGGACAGGGATATGGCTACACCTTC
TRBJ2-3,TRBD2,TRBV30,-,CAWSRLSGNYPDTQYF,TGTGCCTGGAGTCGACTGAGCGGGAACTATCCAGATACGCAGTATTTT
TRBJ2-2,TRBD1,TRBV27,-,CASSPNSRGRGNTGELFF,TGTGCCAGCAGCCCCAACTCCAGGGGGCGGGGAAACACCGGGGAGCTGTTTTTT
TRBJ2-5,TRBD2,TRBV7-9,-,CASSLVGGIQETQYF,TGTGCCAGCAGCTTAGTGGGAGGGATACAAGAGACCCAGTACTTC
TRBJ2-5,TRBD2,TRBV6-5,-,CASSYSLAGQETQYF,TGTGCCAGCAGTTACAGCCTAGCGGGACAAGAGACCCAGTACTTC
TRBJ2-2,-,TRBV5-1,-,CASSLSEPLNTGELFF,TGCGCCAGCAGCTTGTCGGAGCCACTTAACACCGGGGAGCTGTTTTTT
TRBJ1-3,-,TRBV18,-,CASSPDGSPTGNTIYF,TGTGCCAGCTCACCAGATGGGAGCCCCACTGGAAACACCATATATTTT
TRBJ2-1,TRBD2,TRBV19,-,CASSIPGLVNEQFF,TGTGCCAGTAGTATCCCGGGACTAGTCAATGAGCAGTTCTTC
TRBJ2-1,TRBD2,TRBV7-3,-,CASSLSSAGAYNEQFF,TGTGCCAGCAGCTTATCTTCAGCGGGAGCTTACAATGAGCAGTTCTTC
TRBJ1-2,-,TRBV30,once,CAWSVTGEGGYTF,TGTGCCTGGAGTGTTACCGGGGAGGGCGGCTACACCTTC
TRBJ1-2,-,TRBV9,few,CASSVGGEVFGYTF,TGTGCCAGCAGCGTAGGGGGAGAGGTCTTCGGCTACACCTTC
TRBJ1-1,TRBD1,TRBV5-1,-,CASSSTTGGAFMNTEAFF,TGCGCCAGCAGCTCCACGACAGGGGGCGCGTTCATGAACACTGAAGCTTTCTTT
TRBJ1-5,-,TRBV2,-,CASGRGANQPQHF,TGTGCCAGCGGGCGGGGCGCAAATCAGCCCCAGCATTTT
TRBJ2-4,-,TRBV3-1/TRBV3-2,-,CASSQGQIIAKNIQYF,TGTGCCAGCAGCCAAGGACAGATTATAGCCAAAAACATTCAGTACTTC
TRBJ2-5,-,TRBV11-2,-,CASRRPGRRGETQYF,TGTGCCAGCAGGCGACCGGGACGGCGGGGAGAGACCCAGTACTTC
TRBJ2-5,TRBD1,TRBV5-4,-,CASSREQGAETQYF,TGTGCCAGCAGCAGGGAACAGGGGGCCGAGACCCAGTACTTC
TRBJ1-1,TRBD1,TRBV15,few,CATSRGRDREVRTEAFF,TGTGCCACCAGCAGAGGAAGGGACAGGGAAGTTCGCACTGAAGCTTTCTTT